There are a few counts of the clone carrying this T cell receptor (beta chain). Antigen specificity is unknown. The 5'RACE method, run with constant-segment primers, produced TCR alpha and TCR beta cDNA libraries (carrying sample barcodes and UMIs). One entry per CDR3 protein results from TCRdb running MiXCR on the 5' RACE reads. The table includes about 320,000 distinct CDR3 sequences, roughly an eighth detected once. The germline CDR1 and CDR2 sequences are DFQATT and SNEGSKA (reference sequence). The CDR3 loop spans 12 amino acids. V shed 6 bases and J shed 3 bases, with 11 bases lying between them. The data originate from a study of T-cell memory formation after mild COVID-19. Study-wide results and caveats: Later expanders leaned CD4+, whereas day 15 to 85 contracting clones were balanced CD4/CD8.

Sequenced: PBMCs or a T cell subset sorted from them (not recorded which). The TCR was taken from a young man who had mild COVID-19 (a few samples of this study predate the infection). Cell type and time point are not known. The rearrangement joins TRBV20-1 to TRBJ1-2; D is perhaps TRBD1 (6 bases). CDR3 in amino acids: CSAWDTDYGYTF. The CDR3 region has the DNA TGCAGTGCCTGGGACACCGACTATGGCTACACCTTC.